This TCR beta chain emerged from a study of cytomegalovirus exposure and HLA in healthy donors (TCRdb year 2017). Turning to the overall study: According to an earlier analysis of a few hundred of the donors, about 190 million T cells yielded approximately 120 million unique TCR beta sequences and 250 to 350 Gb of sequence data. An early release covering over 500 HLA-typed donors comprised approximately 290 gigabases of sequencing data and tens of millions of unique TCR sequences. Of the roughly 410 genotyped donors, 80% to 90% were placed in the genetic ancestry cluster associated with self-reported Caucasian donors. The aim of the study was to test whether cataloging public T cell receptors could identify signatures of past pathogen exposure. The T cell repertoires of around 730 subjects were profiled by immunosequencing and related to cytomegalovirus serostatus. A separate validation cohort of about 110 different subjects was used in addition to the approximately 700-subject first cohort. High-throughput TCR immunosequencing, statistical association of individual TCRs with disease status, and machine learning were combined to predict cytomegalovirus infection status. To study patterns of TCR occurrence, a later analysis re-analyzed previously published TCR beta repertoires from 650 to 750 donors and added high-resolution HLA genotyping. In the later analysis, no new phenotypic data were used to find candidate immune exposures; instead, reliance was placed on TCR beta sequences and their occurrence across donors. To decide whether each TCR beta V gene segment behaved as functional or pseudogenic, an earlier analysis of approximately 590 of the donors relied on high-throughput TCR beta sequencing. Donor age, sex, ethnicity and CMV serostatus were collected together with the repertoire data. In a later genetic analysis, genome-wide SNP genotypes for about 65% of the 666 donors were used, and that subset was treated as a discovery cohort. Every repertoire in the discovery cohort had been generated on one and the same sequencing platform. HLA typing covered class I and class II loci at four-digit resolution. Typing coverage differed by locus: A, B, C, DRB1 and DQB1 were typed in roughly 620-640 donors, DQA1 in 522, DPA1 in 600 to 610, and DPB1 in around 440. Because of strong linkage in the cohort, roughly five DR-DQ haplotypes were treated as single units for association and clustering. Among approximately 370 genotyped donors of the cohort, an average of roughly 230,000 unique TCR beta nucleotide sequences was sequenced per donor, of which about 19% were non-productive.

Comment on this clone: What antigen it recognizes has not been identified.

Preparation of the library involved the immunoSEQ multiplex PCR assay. The multiplex PCR relied on a mix of 60 forward primers for TCR Vbeta segments and 13 reverse primers for TCR Jbeta segments. The CDR3 region of rearranged TCR beta genes was amplified from genomic DNA with a multiplex PCR assay. On the Illumina HiSeq System, the amplified TCR beta libraries were sequenced as 87-base-pair reads. The original pipeline was this. A later analysis counted around 72 million unique TCR beta chains across the approximately 700 repertoires, and 9.5 million to 11 million of these chains were shared by at least two donors. Raw reads were error-corrected and collapsed into unique sequences by a nearest-neighbor algorithm in which closely related sequences were merged to remove PCR and sequencing errors. To assign V, D and J gene segments, CDR3 sequences were aligned to IMGT reference sequences. For a sequence to be retained, a match of at least six nucleotides was required to both a V gene segment and a J gene segment. Rearrangements were classified as productive when the CDR3 lacked stop codons and remained in frame with V and J, and all other rearrangements were classified as non-productive. Following IMGT convention, CDR3 was defined as the stretch from the second conserved V-encoded cysteine up to the conserved J-encoded phenylalanine. In an earlier analysis of some 550 of the donors, sequences lacking an unambiguous match to a single V gene segment were excluded. An earlier analysis of almost 600 of the donors classified V segments as functional when productive rearrangements were above 56.7% and as segregating when the standard deviation between donors was above 5%. A statistical classification framework was developed to diagnose cytomegalovirus status using the catalog of TCR beta chain sequences. A later analysis assigned V and J genes by comparing TCR nucleotide sequences with IMGT/GENE-DB human TR gene sequences. Using the TCRdist pipeline, a later analysis assigned CDR3 sequences along with most-parsimonious VDJ recombination scenarios. In a later analysis, every TCR beta chain was defined by the combination of its CDR3 amino acid sequence and its V-gene family, and reads without a unique V-gene family were dropped. A later analysis removed 500 to 600 highly shared, low-generation-probability nucleotide sequences to deal with suspected cross-contamination and a sequencing artifact. For each public chain, a later analysis derived a clonal expansion index from normalized ranks of inferred template counts within each repertoire. In a later analysis, generation probabilities were computed with a VDJ recombination model fitted to out-of-frame rearrangements, and the resulting probabilities were checked against IGoR. A later analysis scored TCR-TCR, TCR-HLA and TCR-CMV co-occurrence with hypergeometric tests, applying a repertoire-size bias correction to TCR pairs. A later analysis estimated false discovery rates by permuting HLA or CMV assignments 20 times. In a later analysis, co-occurring TCRs were grouped with DBSCAN, and TCRdist sequence similarity was added when clustering was performed within HLA-allele-positive subsets. Co-occurrence clustering excluded repertoires with fewer than 30,000 or more than 120,000 public chains, plus five with anomalous nucleotide sharing. Drawn from immuneACCESS, this table holds only the in-frame rearrangements with V and J called that TCRdb kept. Clones are partly lost; checked studies trace under half to an unresolved V gene and leave the rest unexplained. For V, J and clone size, that table is used; D and trimming come from the DNA. The sample has approximately 120,000 clones on record. 2% to 2.5% of the sample lies in the top ten.

The CDR3 contains 14 residues, cysteine and phenylalanine counted. The DNA shown is the 42-base CDR3, in frame from base 1. Here V drops 2 bases and J drops 3 bases, and the junction holds 0 bases not matched to any gene. The germline V gene encodes CDR1 MNHEY and CDR2 SMNVEV (reference sequence). Overall study outcomes, separate from this receptor: A later analysis associated about 18,000 TCR beta sequences with specific HLA alleles at a false discovery rate of 0.05. Some IMGT-functional V segments, including TRBV6-2 and TRBV6-3, could not be told apart with the 87-base-pair reads, so those segments were excluded. In an earlier analysis of 587 of the donors, most TCR beta V segments appeared in productive rearrangements about 87% or about 30% of the time, broadly matching IMGT annotations. Because HLA typing was unavailable for some donors at each locus, only the typed subset was used in association tests. A further reported finding was that TCR beta sequences accurately predicted the HLA-A and HLA-B alleles for most subjects in the first cohort. Because counts were too low, around 17 rarely observed V segments, including chromosome 9 orphons, were left out of the earlier analysis of approximately 580 of the donors. The study gave a list of about 170 TCR beta chains associated with cytomegalovirus. Several of the top co-occurrence clusters appeared to be linked to parvovirus B19, influenza, CMV and Epstein-Barr virus, according to a later analysis. Roughly uniform sequencing depth across donors was assumed in presence/absence analyses, although this assumption may not hold. In both the original and validation cohorts, the classifier was reported to diagnose cytomegalovirus status with high specificity and sensitivity. In a later analysis, most CMV-associated TCR beta chains were found to appear HLA-restricted, with HLA associations seemingly driven largely by CMV exposure. Compared with the 666-donor mean, donors in an Asian-associated ancestry cluster had fewer N-insertions in productive TCRs, according to a later genetic analysis. In this cohort, only TCR beta chains were sequenced, and detectable features were limited by the absence of alpha or paired-chain data. In a later analysis, HLA-associated TCR beta chains showed more clonal expansion and lower generation probabilities than non-associated chains that were equally common. The authors suggested that the approach could potentially be extended to other disease states and immunological phenotypes. CMV serostatus was the only immune exposure information available for the cohort. Correlated functional status among segregating V segments might reflect linkage disequilibrium, but an unknown experimental factor could not be ruled out. Across donors, most TCR sequences were observed very rarely, whereas some public TCRs were present in many individuals. The sequencing pipeline was judged likely to have produced a cluster of highly shared sequence variants as a technical artifact. In a later analysis, TCR association rates were found to vary across HLA loci, with the most associated TCRs seen for DRB1 alleles and the fewest for HLA-C alleles. Assigning TCR associations to individual alleles was difficult when HLA alleles, especially DR and DQ, strongly co-occurred. Three of the identified cytomegalovirus-associated TCR beta chains were confirmed in vitro to be specific for cytomegalovirus antigens. In a later genetic analysis, a missense DCLRE1C variant was associated with V-gene and J-gene trimming of TCR beta chains, and the association was replicated in an independent cohort.

The cohort was made up of about 610 healthy bone marrow donors. All cohort members were sampled while nominally healthy, although unrecorded immune exposures were likely present. The donor tested CMV seronegative and was one of the 352 seronegative cohort members. Each donor provided a peripheral blood sample, and peripheral blood mononuclear cells were used for TCR beta sequencing. The Qiagen DNeasy Blood Extraction Kit was used to extract genomic DNA from the blood cell samples. This receptor was taken from a man aged 35-49 years in good health and CMV-seronegative. The sample consisted of PBMCs. Rearrangement joined TRBV27 to TRBJ1-4; 7 bases in the junction line up with TRBD1. The CDR3 is CASSLQGANEKLFF. The nucleotide sequence reads TGTGCCAGCAGTTTACAGGGGGCTAATGAAAAACTGTTTTTT. With the rest looked up from the reference TRBV27 and TRBJ1-4 genes rather than sequenced, the full variable domain is EAQVTQNPRYLITVTGKKLTVTCSQNMNHEYMSWYRQDPGLGLRQIYYSMNVEVTDKGDVPEGYKVSRKEKRNFPLILESPSPNQTSLYFCASSLQGANEKLFFGSGTQLSVL.